This T cell receptor beta chain was captured by sequencing in a study of Tregs in tolerant kidney transplant recipients. Study-level findings and limits: No direct test of biological reproducibility was done here. Expanding Tregs on activated donor B cells appeared to best identify donor-specific TCRbeta clones. Findings come from small patient numbers and require larger validation.

Related graft donors supplied nonmyeloablative bone marrow transplants, and mixed chimerism was transient. Unstimulated Tregs (CD4+CD25+CD127-) and CD4+CD25- non-Tregs were sorted from PBMCs. Assay used: immunoSEQ multiplex PCR; TCRdb lists only in-frame clones, some missing. Of about 52,000 clones in the sample, approximately 90% are singletons; the top ten hold roughly 15%. V dropped 6 bases and J dropped 0; count of bases not matched to a gene: 5. This CDR3 is built from 15 residues. The germline V gene has CDR1 SGHRS and CDR2 YFSETQ. As for this clone: The antigen is unknown.

This TCR was sampled from a human patient who received a combined kidney and bone marrow transplant. Some T cells here may be from the graft donor. The chain joins TRBV5-1 to TRBJ2-3, with 9 bases aligning to TRBD1. This specimen consisted of CD8+ T cells from blood (PBMCs), obtained 24 months after the transplant. The CDR3 region is CASKTGGFSTDTQYF. CDR3 DNA sequence: TGCGCCAGCAAAACAGGGGGCTTTAGCACAGATACGCAGTATTTT.